Listed below are T cell receptor beta chains from one sample, sequenced in a study of T cells after yellow fever vaccination. TCRdb used MiXCR to reprocess the 5' RACE reads, holding one entry per CDR3 protein. The sample includes some 340,000 distinct CDR3 sequences, about 10% of them seen just once. The material sequenced was CD4+ T cells sorted from PBMCs, taken 45 days after the yellow fever booster vaccination. The source is a man aged 18 to 35 who received the YFV17D yellow fever vaccine. Each CDR3 is given with its conserved first and last residue. A D gene is named only where the DNA matches it firmly. Size tells how often a clone was seen (once, few, many) or the class of an expanded clone, and some rows leave it out.

.	TRBJ2-1	.	TRBV6-2/TRBV6-3	TGTGCCAGCAGCGGTGCGTCCGGGGCGAAAACCTACAATGAGCAGTTCTTC	CASSGASGAKTYNEQFF
.	TRBJ2-5	TRBD2	TRBV20-1	TGCAGTGCTCCAGGACTAGCGGGAGAGACCCAGTACTTC	CSAPGLAGETQYF
few	TRBJ2-3	TRBD1	TRBV20-1	TGCAGTGCCCGTCGGGGACAGGGGCCAGATACGCAGTATTTT	CSARRGQGPDTQYF
few	TRBJ1-5	.	TRBV2	TGTGCCAGCGAGGCGGAGGCAGGGCTGCCCCAGCATTTT	CASEAEAGLPQHF
.	TRBJ2-2	.	TRBV6-6	TGTGCCAGCAGTTCCCGGGGCAGGGACACCGGGGAGCTGTTTTTT	CASSSRGRDTGELFF
few	TRBJ2-7	.	TRBV29-1	TGCAGCGTTGAAGATGCCGGGGTCGAGCAGTACTTC	CSVEDAGVEQYF
many	TRBJ2-7	.	TRBV7-6	TGTGCCAGCAGCTTAGGACCGCCTCTTTCCAACGAGCAGTACTTC	CASSLGPPLSNEQYF
few	TRBJ2-3	.	TRBV4-1	TGCGCCAGCAGCGGAGTCGTAATTACAGATACGCAGTATTTT	CASSGVVITDTQYF
few	TRBJ1-2	TRBD1	TRBV6-1	TGTGCCAGCAGTGAAAGGGCCGGGACAGGGAAGCGAACCTTC	CASSERAGTGKRTF
few	TRBJ2-7	.	TRBV5-1	TGCGCCAGCAGCTTGATGGGGAGGAGCTCCTACGAGCAGTACTTC	CASSLMGRSSYEQYF
few	TRBJ2-5	TRBD1	TRBV2	TGTGCCAGCAGTGAAAAAGGGGGCCGGGAGACCCAGTACTTC	CASSEKGGRETQYF